The T cell receptor (beta chain) under discussion was sequenced for a study of shared clonotypes between healthy human individuals. This CDR3 spans 16 amino acids. Germline V CDR1 and CDR2: LNHNV, YYDKDF (reference sequence). Worth noting for this clone: An end of the junction does not agree with germline; a read error may underlie this.

The assay was immunoSEQ multiplex PCR, and TCRdb's table has in-frame clones only and misses some. Among roughly 490,000 clones listed, 76% were seen once. The source of this sequence is a middle-aged woman in good health. Some clones in this sample may be carry-over from other donors' samples. Input material: PBMCs. V is TRBV15 and J is TRBJ1-4; no definite D call. The CDR3 sequence is CATGRGETATNEKLFF. Written as DNA, the CDR3 is TGTGCCACCGGCAGAGGTGAAACTGCAACTAATGAAAAACTGTTTTTT.